A single T cell receptor beta chain is shown here with its context. Sequenced by immunoSEQ multiplex PCR; TCRdb stores in-frame clones only, minus some. The sample yields 700,000 or so clones, 80% to 90% seen once. The sample belongs to a study of shared T cell receptors in the human thymus. J lost 0 bases, V lost 0 bases, and 4 bases had no gene match. The length of the CDR3 is 16 residues. Germline V gives CDR1 MNHEY, CDR2 SVGAGI. These sequences were also reported in another study, on human thymus T cells. That report notes: Samples came from healthy Finnish infants during open corrective cardiac surgery. Corrective heart surgery yielded resections, and these provided the thymus tissue. Among unrelated individuals, related research reported thymic repertoires that overlapped highly.

Specimen: thymocytes. The sequence was collected from a girl younger than two with a congenital heart defect. The rearrangement joins TRBV6-5 to TRBJ1-2; 7 bases match TRBD1. For the CDR3, the DNA is TGTGCCAGCAGTTACTCAAGGACAGGAGCTAACTATGGCTACACCTTC. It translates to CASSYSRTGANYGYTF.